This paragraph covers one T cell receptor (beta chain) sequence. Its cognate antigen is unknown. This record comes from a study of OX40 agonist ivuxolimab in advanced cancers. Study details: Of the participants, under 50% had some prior anti-PD-1, anti-PD-L1 or anti-CTLA-4 therapy, which was allowed.

The CDR3 is made up of 13 amino acids. Germline V gene sequence: CDR1 MNHNY, CDR2 SVGAGI (reference sequence). V was trimmed by 2 bases and J by 3 bases, leaving 5 bases between them. Study-level results: Researchers did not determine the expanded peripheral T cells' antigen specificity. Among the least clonally expanded were partial responders at 0.1-3.0 mg/kg.

TCRdb keeps only in-frame clones here, not all; method: immunoSEQ multiplex PCR. The sample has about 59,000 clones; about nine tenths are singletons. The J gene is TRBJ1-5, the V gene TRBV6-6; the D is unclear. This TCR was recovered from an adult with an advanced solid tumor such as melanoma, head and neck, liver or kidney cancer. The sample was CD4+ or CD8+ T cells sorted from blood, taken in a trial of the OX40 agonist ivuxolimab. In nucleotides, the CDR3 is TGTGCCAGCAGTTACCGGTTCAATCAGCCCCAGCATTTT. This gives the protein CASSYRFNQPQHF.